The subject of this entry is one T cell receptor (beta chain). What it binds is not known. This sample is drawn from a study of T cells after posttransplantation cyclophosphamide. Assay used: immunoSEQ multiplex PCR; TCRdb lists only in-frame clones, some missing. The sample shows approximately 30,000 clones, about 90% of them seen only once. Findings and limits, study-wide: Donor CD8+ memory clones often dominated recipient blood repertoires at later times. After PTCy, TRB diversity resembled that of CNI/methotrexate controls. Skin or GI-infiltrating T cells shared few TRB sequences with blood.

The CDR3 loop spans 14 amino acids. The V and J ends lost 4 bases and 4 bases respectively, with 13 bases between them. Per the germline V gene, CDR1 is LNHDA and CDR2 is SQIVND (reference sequence). What was sequenced was PBMCs. This sequence joins TRBV19 and TRBJ1-2, with D unclear. This sequence was found in a middle-aged woman with a blood cancer, CMV-positive, and with a related stem cell donor. The CDR3 DNA is TGTGCCAGTAGTACCGGAGCGGTGGGCTATGGCTACACCTTC. Its protein product is CASSTGAVGYGYTF. Variable domain in full (rest from reference TRBV19 and TRBJ1-2): DGGITQSPKYLFRKEGQNVTLSCEQNLNHDAMYWYRQDPGQGLRLIYYSQIVNDFQKGDIAEGYSVSREKKESFPLTVTSAQKNPTAFYLCASSTGAVGYGYTFGSGTRLTVV.